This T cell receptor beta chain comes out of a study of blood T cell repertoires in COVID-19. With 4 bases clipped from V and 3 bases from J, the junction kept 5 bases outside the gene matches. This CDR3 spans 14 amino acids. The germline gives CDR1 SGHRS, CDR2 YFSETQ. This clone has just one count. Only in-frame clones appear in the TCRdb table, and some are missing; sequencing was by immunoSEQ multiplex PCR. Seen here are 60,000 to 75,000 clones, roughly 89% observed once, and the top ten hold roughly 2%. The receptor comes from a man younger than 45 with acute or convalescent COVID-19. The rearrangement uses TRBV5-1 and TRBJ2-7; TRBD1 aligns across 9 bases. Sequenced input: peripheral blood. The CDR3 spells CASSPGQGNYEQYV. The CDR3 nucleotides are TGCGCCAGCAGCCCCGGACAGGGGAACTACGAGCAGTACGTC.